One sample yielded the 13 T cell receptor beta chains listed below, sequenced in a study of T cell responses to AZD1222 COVID-19 vaccine. Only in-frame clones appear in the TCRdb table, and some are missing; sequencing was by immunoSEQ multiplex PCR. The repertoire includes about 86,000 clones, 88% of them detected once, and about 5.8% sits in the top ten. Sample: peripheral blood, taken on day 0 of AZD1222 vaccination. These receptors all stem from an adult in good health.

The V call is TRBV10-3, the J call TRBJ2-3, with 12 bases that match TRBD2. The CDR3 contains 18 residues. Germline CDR1 reads ENHRY; CDR2 reads SYGVKD. The V and J ends lost 4 bases and 3 bases, in that order; junction bases with no gene match: 11. This CDR3 reads CAISVRLAGVRGTDTQYF. CDR3 DNA: TGTGCCATCAGTGTACGACTAGCGGGAGTAAGGGGGACAGATACGCAGTATTTT.

The CDR3 nucleotides are TGTGCCAGCAGCTCCCGGGACAGGCCGAATGAAAAACTGTTTTTT. Protein: CASSSRDRPNEKLFF. The chain joins TRBV7-8 to TRBJ1-4, with 8 bases matching TRBD1. Germline trimming cut 4 bases from V and 5 bases from J; bases unmatched to any gene: 6. CDR3 length equals 15 residues. Per the germline V gene, CDR1 is SGHVS and CDR2 is FQNEAQ. Full variable domain (remainder filled in from reference TRBV7-8 and TRBJ1-4): GAGVSQSPRYKVAKRGQDVALRCDPISGHVSLFWYQQALGQGPEFLTYFQNEAQLDKSGLPSDRFFAERPEGSVSTLKIQRTQQEDSAVYLCASSSRDRPNEKLFFGSGTQLSVL.

The chain recombines TRBV11-3 with TRBJ2-2; TRBD1 matches 7 bases. Looked up from germline, CDR1 is SGHNT and CDR2 is YENEEA. With 3 bases clipped from V and 0 bases from J, the junction kept 1 base outside the gene matches. CDR3 length equals 15 residues. This CDR3 reads CASSLGQTNTGELFF. In DNA, the CDR3 is TGTGCCAGCAGCTTGGGACAGACGAACACCGGGGAGCTGTTTTTT.

The CDR3 here is CASSPPGADNTEAFF. In DNA, the CDR3 is TGTGCCAGCAGTCCGCCAGGGGCGGATAACACTGAAGCTTTCTTT. The rearrangement uses TRBV28 and TRBJ1-1; maybe TRBD1 (6 bases). The germline CDR1 and CDR2 sequences are MDHEN and SYDVKM. The CDR3 is made up of 15 amino acids. V shed 5 bases and J shed 2 bases, with 15 bases lying between them.

The chain recombines TRBV28 with TRBJ2-5; either TRBD1 or TRBD2 may supply D (5 bases each). Germline lookup yields CDR1 MDHEN and CDR2 SYDVKM. There are 14 residues in the CDR3. Trimming removed 3 bases at V and 4 bases at J, with 12 bases between. CDR3 amino acids: CASSFGAVGETQYF. The CDR3 DNA reads as TGTGCCAGCAGTTTCGGGGCGGTCGGAGAGACCCAGTACTTC.

The chain is built from TRBV29-1 and TRBJ2-2, with D tentatively TRBD1 (6 bases). Germline V gene sequence: CDR1 SQVTM, CDR2 ANQGSEA. V lost 6 bases to trimming and J lost 6 bases, with 14 bases between them. The CDR3 is 13 residues long. Here the CDR3 DNA reads TGCAGCGTGGGGACAACAGGCGCCGGGGAGCTGTTTTTT. Translated, it gives CSVGTTGAGELFF.

The V gene is TRBV7-9, the J gene TRBJ1-4; D call uncertain. The germline CDR1 and CDR2 sequences are SEHNR and FQNEAQ (reference sequence). The length of the CDR3 is 15 residues. V shed 1 base and J shed 4 bases, with 10 bases lying between them. The CDR3 loop reads CASSLGGRHNEKLFF. For the CDR3, the DNA is TGTGCCAGCAGCTTAGGCGGCAGGCATAATGAAAAACTGTTTTTT.

V gene TRBV28 combines with J gene TRBJ2-7, with D possibly being TRBD1 (5 bases). Germline V gene data show CDR1 as MDHEN and CDR2 as SYDVKM. The CDR3 spans 14 residues. V gave up 5 bases and J gave up 1 base, with 12 bases separating them. This chain's CDR3 is CASSPQGWSYEQYF. CDR3 bases: TGTGCCAGCAGTCCTCAGGGATGGTCCTACGAGCAGTACTTC.

This clone has a single count. The chain links TRBV6-1 to TRBJ1-2; a possible D gene is TRBD1 (6 bases). Trimming left V 2 bases short and J 4 bases short, with 17 bases between. The CDR3 is made up of 16 amino acids. Germline CDR1 MNHNS, CDR2 SASEGT. The CDR3 DNA reads as TGTGCCAGCAGTGAATCCGTAGGGCAGGGGAGCTATGGCTACACCTTC. Its protein is CASSESVGQGSYGYTF.

The rearrangement links TRBV5-5 to TRBJ1-1; D remains ambiguous. Germline V gives CDR1 SGHKS, CDR2 YYEKEE (reference sequence). The CDR3 is 15 amino acids. Trimming shortened V by 0 bases and J by 5 bases, and 14 bases separated the two germline ends. Here the CDR3 reads CASSLVYPGGTEAFF. As DNA, the CDR3 is TGTGCCAGCAGCTTGGTGTATCCGGGAGGGACTGAAGCTTTCTTT.

V is TRBV5-4 and J is TRBJ2-2, with D perhaps TRBD1 (5 bases). CDR1 is SGHNT and CDR2 is YYREEE in the germline V gene (reference sequence). The V end was cut by 0 bases, the J end by 7 bases, with 13 bases between. The CDR3 is 15 amino acids. The CDR3 coding sequence is TGTGCCAGCAGCTTGGAGGCCAGGGAAAGCGGGGAGCTGTTTTTT. Translating it yields CASSLEARESGELFF.

Concerning this clone itself: Other DNA sequences in this sample translate to the same CDR3. The rearrangement joins TRBV7-9 to TRBJ2-6; no firm D call. CDR3 length: 15 residues. In germline, CDR1 is SEHNR, CDR2 FQNEAQ (reference sequence). With 1 base removed from V and 2 bases from J, the gap between germline ends came to 6 bases. CDR3 amino acids: CASSLGAAGANVLTF. The DNA of the CDR3 is TGTGCCAGCAGCTTAGGCGCGGCTGGGGCCAACGTCCTGACTTTC.

This chain connects TRBV5-1 to TRBJ2-7; 9 bases agree with TRBD1. The CDR3 is 13 residues long. V dropped 0 bases and J dropped 6; count of bases not matched to a gene: 1. CDR1 is SGHRS, CDR2 YFSETQ, per germline. CDR3 amino acids: CASSLAGQGEQYF. The CDR3 DNA reads TGCGCCAGCAGCTTGGCGGGACAGGGCGAGCAGTACTTC. Variable domain in full (rest from reference TRBV5-1 and TRBJ2-7): KAGVTQTPRYLIKTRGQQVTLSCSPISGHRSVSWYQQTPGQGLQFLFEYFSETQRNKGNFPGRFSGRQFSNSRSEMNVSTLELGDSALYLCASSLAGQGEQYFGPGTRLTVT.